The rows below give T cell receptor beta chains drawn from one sample of a study of T-cell reconstitution after alpha-beta-depleted transplantation in children. A single record per CDR3 protein comes from TCRdb applying MiXCR to the PCR reads. The data show a few hundred thousand distinct CDR3 sequences, around a tenth seen once. Sample: PBMCs from the stem cell graft donor, taken from the stem cell graft. Receptors were obtained from a human donor who donated a stem cell graft to a child with acute lymphoblastic leukemia. Both conserved end residues are part of each CDR3. The D gene is left open where the match is weak. A clone size is listed for some rows: how often the clone was seen (once, few, many), or a class if it is expanded.

NA	TRBV27	many	TRBJ1-4	CASSLNRDTTNEKLFF
TRBD2	TRBV7-9	NA	TRBJ2-3	CASSLPGLASDTQYF
TRBD1	TRBV4-3	few	TRBJ2-7	CASSQASNRGPYEQYF
NA	TRBV4-1	NA	TRBJ1-2	CASSQRQAPLLYGYTF
TRBD2	TRBV29-1	NA	TRBJ2-3	CSVLPSLAGLTDTQYF
TRBD2	TRBV12-3/TRBV12-4	many	TRBJ2-1	CASSPREGHGNEQFF
NA	TRBV6-5	many	TRBJ2-7	CASRTHYEQYF
NA	TRBV5-1	few	TRBJ1-3	CASRQGAGNTIYF
TRBD2	TRBV24-1	few	TRBJ2-3	CATSDARTSGLGTDTQYF
TRBD1	TRBV6-5	NA	TRBJ1-2	CASSYGKQGYGYTF
NA	TRBV20-1	NA	TRBJ1-2	CSAETYLAPGGLFDYGYTF
TRBD1	TRBV3-1	many	TRBJ2-7	CASSRLGQGAREQYF
NA	TRBV28	few	TRBJ1-2	CASSSPVENYGYTF
TRBD1	TRBV6-1	few	TRBJ1-5	CASSVTGTGDQPQHF
TRBD1	TRBV27	few	TRBJ2-5	CASRRTGYQETQYF
TRBD2	TRBV7-2	many	TRBJ2-5	CASSLGLAGSETQYF
NA	TRBV7-9	few	TRBJ2-7	CASSSEGGGTYEQYF
NA	TRBV5-1	many	TRBJ2-1	CASSGSSYNEQFF
TRBD1	TRBV20-1	NA	TRBJ2-5	CSAPNLPGQGQETQYF
TRBD2	TRBV3-1	once	TRBJ2-1	CAISSTGLAATRSYNEQFF
NA	TRBV5-1	NA	TRBJ2-2	CASSLGIYTGELFF
NA	TRBV29-1	few	TRBJ2-7	CSVEDLDSYEQYF
NA	TRBV5-1	many	TRBJ1-5	CASSLAGMGNQPQHF
NA	TRBV7-2	NA	TRBJ2-7	CASSLAGGGRYEQYF
TRBD2	TRBV20-1	NA	TRBJ2-7	CSATAGVYEQYF
NA	TRBV20-1	NA	TRBJ2-1	CSADPGYNEQFF
TRBD2	TRBV7-3	few	TRBJ2-3	CASSQMGLAAPSTDTQYF
NA	TRBV19	many	TRBJ2-3	CASSMVRLSSTDTQYF
TRBD1	TRBV28	few	TRBJ2-5	CASSPPGQGETQYF
NA	TRBV20-1	few	TRBJ2-1	CSARDGPDEQFF
TRBD1	TRBV4-1	NA	TRBJ1-5	CASSQGRGRGSNQPQHF
NA	TRBV15	NA	TRBJ2-7	CATSRDSSSSYEQYF
TRBD2	TRBV4-1	NA	TRBJ2-1	CASSGEGRNYEQFF
NA	TRBV20-1	NA	TRBJ2-1	CSARRGWAVRKEQFF
TRBD2	TRBV29-1	NA	TRBJ2-7	CSVASGTSGRYEQYF
NA	TRBV3-1	few	TRBJ1-4	CASSPGQYTNEKLFF
NA	TRBV7-2	many	TRBJ2-1	CASSLGDWRYNEQFF
TRBD2	TRBV15	few	TRBJ2-3	CATSSALGLLAGFPSDTQYF
NA	TRBV25-1	many	TRBJ2-3	CASSEGRFGADTQYF
NA	TRBV6-6	NA	TRBJ2-7	CASRTQDTYEQYF
NA	TRBV18	few	TRBJ1-3	CASSDGTGNTIYF
NA	TRBV12-3/TRBV12-4	few	TRBJ1-2	CASSFRYGSTNYGYTF
TRBD1	TRBV4-1	few	TRBJ1-5	CASSQEGWGDRVSRQPQHF
TRBD1	TRBV15	NA	TRBJ2-5	CATTQGAQTQYF
NA	TRBV7-6	NA	TRBJ2-7	CASSFDRDYEQYF
NA	TRBV5-4	many	TRBJ2-7	CASSLGRDPRKYF
NA	TRBV28	many	TRBJ1-5	CASSPPTQPQHF
TRBD2	TRBV28	few	TRBJ2-3	CASSLGLGLGTNTQYF
TRBD2	TRBV28	few	TRBJ2-1	CASSARFSSGNYNEQFF
NA	TRBV27	NA	TRBJ2-2	CASSLYANTGELFF
NA	TRBV7-6	NA	TRBJ2-1	CASSHLSDYYNEQFF
NA	TRBV20-1	few	TRBJ1-6	CSAPLGTVNSPLHF
TRBD2	TRBV5-1	few	TRBJ2-1	CASSSKAGKNNEQFF
NA	TRBV4-2	many	TRBJ1-5	CASSNGGVPNQPQHF